This T cell receptor (beta chain) was sequenced during a study of blood T cell repertoires in COVID-19. Study-wide background: Samples came from the United States, Italy and Spain, spanning acute and convalescent COVID-19. PBMCs, B-cell-depleted T cells, or T cells were the source of the cDNA or gDNA that made up the material.

Per the original methods: Nucleated cell number was recorded as an estimate derived from reference gene primer amplification. Measured with immunoSEQ multiplex PCR; TCRdb has only the in-frame clones, and not every one. That table is the source of V, J and clone size, and D and trimming were worked out from the DNA. The sample holds over 110,000 clones, approximately 80% seen once. Germline V CDR1 and CDR2: LGHNA, YSLEER. The germline V and J ends were trimmed by 3 bases and 5 bases, with 16 bases remaining between them. This CDR3 spans 15 amino acids. V gene TRBV4-3 combines with J gene TRBJ2-5; perhaps TRBD2 as D (5 bases). This receptor was obtained from a man between 65 and 79 years old who had recovered from COVID-19. Material for sequencing was peripheral blood. This chain's CDR3 is CASSQYALEPETQYF. In nucleotides, the CDR3 is TGCGCCAGCAGCCAGTACGCACTAGAGCCGGAGACCCAGTACTTC.